The 12 T cell receptor beta chains presented below share a single source sample, sequenced in a study of pediatric ulcerative colitis (dated by TCRdb to about 2019). Receptors were amplified or captured by the immunoSEQ multiplex PCR assay. TCRdb mirrors the immuneACCESS table, restricted to in-frame sequences. Some clones are absent from its copies; in checked studies, under half trace to an unresolved V gene, and the reason for the others is unknown. A total of roughly 54,000 clones appear in this sample, 87% of them only once. The ten largest account for over 1.3% of the sample. Sequencing input: blood. The receptors were gathered from a boy aged 10-17 years who was a control in a study of pediatric ulcerative colitis.

The chain is built from TRBV29-1 and TRBJ2-1; 9 nucleotides agree with TRBD2. The CDR3 runs to 12 residues. The ends lost 5 bases at V and 7 bases at J; junction bases unmatched: 3. Germline CDR1 reads SQVTM; CDR2 reads ANQGSEA. This CDR3 is CSVSGGRNEQFF. The CDR3 DNA reads as TGCAGCGTTAGCGGGGGGCGGAATGAGCAGTTCTTC.

The chain joins TRBV9 to TRBJ2-7; D unresolved. Trimming removed 0 bases from V and 2 bases from J, with 12 bases in between. CDR3 length: 15 residues. CDR1 is SGDLS and CDR2 is YYNGEE in the germline V gene. The CDR3 spells CASSVGGFNTYEQYF. CDR3 bases: TGTGCCAGCAGCGTAGGTGGTTTCAACACCTACGAGCAGTACTTC. Together with reference TRBV9 and TRBJ2-7, the CDR3 gives the full variable domain: DSGVTQTPKHLITATGQRVTLRCSPRSGDLSVYWYQQSLDQGLQFLIQYYNGEERAKGNILERFSAQQFPDLHSELNLSSLELGDSALYFCASSVGGFNTYEQYFGPGTRLTVT.

The chain uses TRBV28 and TRBJ2-5; maybe TRBD1 (7 bases). The V gene lost 6 bases and the J gene lost 3 bases, with 11 bases spanning the gap. The CDR3 totals 13 residues. Germline V lookup: CDR1 MDHEN, CDR2 SYDVKM. The DNA for the CDR3 is TGTGCCAGCAGCAGGGGGGCAGAAGAGACCCAGTACTTC. Translated, it gives CASSRGAEETQYF.

This clone was counted only a few times. This sample also contains other DNA sequences that code for the same CDR3. The rearrangement joins TRBV2 to TRBJ1-5; D ambiguous. In germline, CDR1 is SNHLY, CDR2 FYNNEI. This CDR3 has 14 amino acids. V shed 4 bases and J shed 5 bases, with 12 bases lying between them. CDR3 amino acids: CASSGALGDQPQHF. CDR3 coding DNA: TGTGCCAGCAGTGGAGCCCTAGGCGATCAGCCCCAGCATTTT.

The rearrangement joins TRBV2 to TRBJ2-4; D call uncertain. The V gene's germline CDR1 is SNHLY and CDR2 FYNNEI. This CDR3 is built from 14 residues. Trimming pared 3 bases from V and 2 bases from J, leaving 8 bases between. CDR3 residues: CASSELDSKNIQYF. In DNA form, the CDR3 reads TGTGCCAGCAGTGAGTTGGATTCCAAAAACATTCAGTACTTC.

The V gene is TRBV30, the J gene TRBJ2-7; D call uncertain. The germline V and J ends were trimmed by 5 bases and 4 bases, with 9 bases remaining between them. The CDR3 loop spans 11 amino acids. Germline CDR1 reads GTSNPN; CDR2 reads SVGIG (reference sequence). The CDR3 here is CAWGFRYEQYF. CDR3 nucleotide sequence: TGTGCCTGGGGGTTCCGATACGAGCAGTACTTC.

The V gene is TRBV5-8, the J gene TRBJ1-1; D is undetermined. Germline CDR1 is SGHTS and CDR2 is YDEGEE. The V end was cut by 3 bases, the J end by 3 bases, with 6 bases between. This CDR3 is 12 amino acids long. CDR3 in DNA: TGTGCCAGCAGCTCCCGGGACACTGAAGCTTTCTTT. It is translated as CASSSRDTEAFF. The whole variable domain, remainder taken from reference TRBV5-8 and TRBJ1-1, is EAGVTQSPTHLIKTRGQQATLRCSPISGHTSVYWYQQALGLGLQFLLWYDEGEERNRGNFPPRFSGRQFPNYSSELNVNALELEDSALYLCASSSRDTEAFFGQGTRLTVV.

The rearrangement links TRBV7-2 to TRBJ2-3; TRBD2 agrees at 7 bases. Germline CDR1 is SGHTA and CDR2 is FQGNSA. This CDR3 is built from 15 residues. With 2 bases clipped from V and 2 bases from J, the junction kept 4 bases outside the gene matches. CDR3 protein: CASSLSGTSTDTQYF. CDR3 DNA: TGTGCCAGCAGCTTAAGCGGGACCTCCACAGATACGCAGTATTTT.

The chain joins TRBV5-5 to TRBJ1-2; 9 bases line up with TRBD1. The CDR3 runs to 13 residues. J was trimmed by 3 bases and V by 9 bases; bases with no gene match: 6. CDR1 and CDR2 from the germline V gene are SGHKS and YYEKEE (reference sequence). CDR3 sequence reads: CATTGGEDYGYTF. The CDR3 bases are TGTGCCACCACAGGGGGCGAAGACTATGGCTACACCTTC.

This chain joins TRBV21-1 and TRBJ2-7; the listed D gene, TRBD1, was not tested against the DNA. TRBV21-1 is noted as a pseudogene. This CDR3 has 16 amino acids. The CDR3 loop reads CASSTIECHRHYEQYF. CDR3 DNA sequence: TGTGCCAGCAGCACGATTGAATGTCACAGACACTACGAGCAGTACTTC.

The chain carries TRBV28 and TRBJ1-5; D remains ambiguous. Trimming pared 0 bases from V and 0 bases from J, leaving 6 bases between. Germline loops: CDR1 MDHEN, CDR2 SYDVKM. This CDR3 region has 15 residues. In DNA, the CDR3 is TGTGCCAGCAGTTTATGGGACTCTAGCAATCAGCCCCAGCATTTT. Translated, it gives CASSLWDSSNQPQHF.

DNA of the CDR3: TGTGCCAGCAGCTTCGGCGATACGCAGTATTTT. This gives the protein CASSFGDTQYF. The chain combines TRBV5-6 with TRBJ2-3; no firm D call. V shed 2 bases and J shed 6 bases, with 4 bases lying between them. This CDR3 comprises 11 residues. Germline V CDR1 and CDR2: SGHDT, YYEEEE. Together with reference TRBV5-6 and TRBJ2-3, the CDR3 gives the full variable domain: DAGVTQSPTHLIKTRGQQVTLRCSPKSGHDTVSWYQQALGQGPQFIFQYYEEEERQRGNFPDRFSGHQFPNYSSELNVNALLLGDSALYLCASSFGDTQYFGPGTRLTVL.